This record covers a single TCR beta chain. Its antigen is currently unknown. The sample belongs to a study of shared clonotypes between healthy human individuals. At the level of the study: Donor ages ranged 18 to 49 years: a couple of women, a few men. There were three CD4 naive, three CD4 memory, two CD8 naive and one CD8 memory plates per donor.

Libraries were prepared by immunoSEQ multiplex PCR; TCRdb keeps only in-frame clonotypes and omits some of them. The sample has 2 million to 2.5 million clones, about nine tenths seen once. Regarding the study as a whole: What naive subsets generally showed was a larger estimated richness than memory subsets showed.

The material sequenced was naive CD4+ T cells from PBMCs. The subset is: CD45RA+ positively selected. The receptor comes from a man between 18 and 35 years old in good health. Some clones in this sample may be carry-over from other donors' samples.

The CDR3 is CAIKSTTSSYEQYF. In DNA form, the CDR3 reads TGTGCCATCAAATCCACGACGAGCTCCTACGAGCAGTACTTC. The V gene is TRBV28, the J gene TRBJ2-7; no firm D call. The V gene lost 10 bases and the J gene lost 0 bases, with 16 bases spanning the gap. The CDR3 is 14 amino acids. Germline V gene data show CDR1 as MDHEN and CDR2 as SYDVKM.